This is a list of T cell receptor beta chains from one sample in a study of T cells in Graves' hyperthyroidism and ophthalmopathy. TCRdb independently ran MiXCR on the multiplex PCR reads; one entry per CDR3 protein. The profile shows 700,000 or so distinct CDR3 sequences, about 16% of them singletons. Input material: blood. The receptors come from a man aged 18-30 years with Graves' hyperthyroidism. Each CDR3 is given with its conserved first and last residue. The D gene is left open where the match is weak. The size entry is marked missing in some rows and otherwise reads once, few, many or a size class.

D	V	size	J	CDR3	DNA
TRBD1	TRBV28	few	TRBJ2-7	CASSPSGTGSYEQYF	TGTGCCAGCAGTCCATCTGGGACAGGCTCCTACGAGCAGTACTTC
TRBD2	TRBV20-1	few	TRBJ2-7	CSAPISGRAEQYF	TGCAGTGCTCCCATTAGCGGGAGGGCCGAGCAGTACTTC
.	TRBV10-1	.	TRBJ2-3	CASSGSFTDTQNF	TGCGCCAGCAGTGGGAGTTTCACAGATACGCAGAATTTT
TRBD2	TRBV12-3/TRBV12-4	many	TRBJ2-1	CATTPSGRREQFF	TGTGCTACCACCCCGAGCGGGAGGCGTGAGCAGTTCTTC
.	TRBV4-3	.	TRBJ2-2	CASSQEPKGSLSTGELFF	TGCGCCAGCAGCCAAGAGCCAAAGGGATCCCTGAGCACCGGGGAGCTGTTTTTT
.	TRBV2	.	TRBJ2-7	CASSKGQDYEQYF	TGTGCCAGCAGTAAAGGACAAGACTACGAGCAGTACTTC
TRBD2	TRBV20-1	.	TRBJ2-5	CSARDLSSGRQETQYF	TGCAGTGCTAGAGATTTGTCTAGCGGGCGTCAAGAGACCCAGTACTTC
TRBD1	TRBV6-1	.	TRBJ2-3	CASSNRGPTDTQYF	TGTGCCAGCAGCAACAGGGGGCCGACAGATACGCAGTATTTT
.	TRBV7-9	many	TRBJ2-7	CASSLSSGKSSYEQYF	TGTGCCAGCAGCTTATCCAGCGGAAAGAGCTCCTACGAGCAGTACTTC
.	TRBV6-1	.	TRBJ2-1	CASNLLGGAYNEQFF	TGTGCCAGCAACCTACTAGGGGGAGCCTACAATGAGCAGTTCTTC
.	TRBV12-5	many	TRBJ1-1	CASGLVGVGQRSNTEAFF	TGTGCTAGTGGTTTGGTAGGGGTAGGACAGAGATCGAACACTGAAGCTTTCTTT
.	TRBV20-1	.	TRBJ1-2	CSASHGDDYGYTF	TGCAGTGCTTCCCACGGGGACGACTATGGCTACACCTTC
.	TRBV28	many	TRBJ1-5	CASSPRQFSLNQPQHF	TGTGCCAGCAGTCCCAGACAGTTCTCCCTCAATCAGCCCCAGCATTTT
.	TRBV20-1	.	TRBJ1-5	CSASPGRSGSGNQPQHF	TGCAGTGCTAGCCCAGGTCGGTCCGGGAGTGGCAATCAGCCCCAGCATTTT
.	TRBV7-2	few	TRBJ2-1	CASSPNRGRLSHNEQFF	TGTGCCAGCAGCCCAAACCGAGGGAGGCTAAGCCACAATGAGCAGTTCTTC
.	TRBV10-3	.	TRBJ2-1	CAIRLASYNEQFF	TGTGCCATCAGGCTAGCGTCCTACAATGAGCAGTTCTTC
TRBD1	TRBV7-3	many	TRBJ1-1	CASSFGDRNTEAFF	TGTGCCAGCAGCTTCGGGGACAGGAACACTGAAGCTTTCTTT
.	TRBV24-1	many	TRBJ2-2	CATSEQPTGELFF	TGTGCCACCAGTGAACAGCCCACCGGGGAGCTGTTTTTT
.	TRBV4-2	.	TRBJ2-1	CASSPRTVNEQFF	TGTGCCAGCAGCCCGCGGACGGTGAATGAGCAGTTCTTC
.	TRBV6-2/TRBV6-3	few	TRBJ1-1	CASSYQAPGKNTEAFF	TGTGCCAGCAGTTACCAAGCCCCGGGGAAGAACACTGAAGCTTTCTTT
TRBD1	TRBV18	.	TRBJ1-1	CASSPDRVKRMNTEAFF	TGTGCCAGCTCACCGGACAGGGTCAAAAGGATGAACACTGAAGCTTTCTTT
.	TRBV27	many	TRBJ2-7	CASSPLLTHEQYF	TGTGCCAGCAGTCCGCTACTGACCCACGAGCAGTACTTC
.	TRBV30	many	TRBJ2-7	CAWNMVESYEQYF	TGTGCCTGGAATATGGTTGAGTCCTACGAGCAGTACTTC
TRBD2	TRBV9	few	TRBJ2-1	CASSVSGGPNEQFF	TGTGCCAGCAGCGTCTCGGGAGGGCCCAATGAGCAGTTCTTC
.	TRBV5-1	many	TRBJ2-3	CASSIRQTDTQYF	TGCGCCAGCAGTATCCGACAGACAGATACGCAGTATTTT
.	TRBV24-1	few	TRBJ2-7	CATSDLHLTTGSYEQYF	TGTGCCACCAGTGATTTGCATTTGACAACTGGCTCCTACGAGCAGTACTTC
.	TRBV28	few	TRBJ2-2	CASTPPGTGELFF	TGTGCCAGTACACCCCCGGGGACCGGGGAGCTGTTTTTT
.	TRBV28	many	TRBJ1-1	CASSFTENTEAFF	TGTGCCAGCAGCTTTACTGAGAACACTGAAGCTTTCTTT
.	TRBV24-1	.	TRBJ2-7	CATTGGMNYEQYF	TGTGCCACCACTGGCGGGATGAACTACGAGCAGTACTTC
.	TRBV3-1	many	TRBJ1-6	CASSQDLGGPPLHF	TGTGCCAGCAGCCAAGATCTCGGAGGTCCACCCCTCCACTTT
TRBD1	TRBV4-2	.	TRBJ1-1	CASSQWMDRGPEAFF	TGTGCCAGCAGCCAATGGATGGACAGGGGGCCTGAAGCTTTCTTT
TRBD2	TRBV12-3/TRBV12-4	few	TRBJ2-2	CASSLAPGMGLANTGELFF	TGTGCCAGCAGTTTAGCCCCGGGGATGGGACTAGCGAACACCGGGGAGCTGTTTTTT
TRBD2	TRBV20-1	many	TRBJ2-1	CSASPGTSEGEQFF	TGCAGTGCAAGTCCCGGGACTAGCGAGGGGGAGCAGTTCTTC
.	TRBV18	.	TRBJ2-1	CASGTGRDEQFF	TGTGCCAGCGGCACAGGGAGGGATGAGCAGTTCTTC
TRBD1	TRBV7-6	many	TRBJ2-7	CASSTGVHEQYF	TGTGCCAGCAGCACAGGGGTCCACGAGCAGTACTTC
.	TRBV11-2	few	TRBJ2-7	CASSLDIAALYEQYF	TGTGCCAGCAGCTTAGATATAGCGGCTCTCTACGAGCAGTACTTC
.	TRBV20-1	few	TRBJ2-5	CSAEGQDQETQYF	TGCAGTGCTGAGGGACAAGACCAAGAGACCCAGTACTTC
.	TRBV12-3/TRBV12-4	few	TRBJ1-3	CASSKTDSGNTIYF	TGTGCCAGCAGTAAGACAGACTCTGGAAACACCATATATTTT
.	TRBV28	many	TRBJ1-2	CASRGGTRVYGYTF	TGTGCCAGCAGGGGCGGGACAAGGGTCTATGGCTACACCTTC
.	TRBV20-1	few	TRBJ2-7	CSARDLSRSEQYF	TGCAGTGCTAGAGATCTCAGCAGGAGCGAGCAGTACTTC
.	TRBV24-1	many	TRBJ1-2	CATSDLDGDYGYTF	TGTGCCACCAGTGATTTGGACGGGGACTATGGCTACACCTTC
TRBD2	TRBV20-1	few	TRBJ2-5	CSASGLASGEETQYF	TGCAGTGCTAGCGGTCTGGCTAGCGGGGAAGAGACCCAGTACTTC
.	TRBV27	.	TRBJ1-2	CASSPIPNYGYTF	TGTGCCAGCAGTCCGATTCCCAACTATGGCTACACCTTC
.	TRBV11-2	many	TRBJ1-4	CASSLAAPSPGEKLFF	TGTGCCAGCAGCTTAGCCGCTCCCTCACCTGGGGAAAAACTGTTTTTT
.	TRBV2	many	TRBJ1-4	CASGPRGGEKLFF	TGTGCCAGCGGTCCCAGGGGCGGAGAAAAACTGTTTTTT
TRBD2	TRBV24-1	many	TRBJ2-1	CATSDPGLAGYNEQFF	TGTGCCACCAGTGATCCTGGACTAGCGGGATACAATGAGCAGTTCTTC
.	TRBV28	.	TRBJ2-7	CASSLERVVHEQYF	TGTGCCAGCAGTTTAGAAAGGGTGGTGCACGAGCAGTACTTC
.	TRBV6-1	many	TRBJ1-5	CASLSPGWPQHF	TGTGCCAGCCTATCTCCCGGCTGGCCCCAGCATTTT
.	TRBV7-8	.	TRBJ2-1	CASSDWASGGAYNEQFF	TGTGCCAGCAGCGACTGGGCGTCCGGAGGGGCCTACAATGAGCAGTTCTTC
.	TRBV28	many	TRBJ1-5	CASSYPSGRASQPQHF	TGTGCCAGCAGTTACCCTTCGGGCAGGGCCAGTCAGCCCCAGCATTTT
TRBD2	TRBV18	few	TRBJ2-1	CASSGLAGIGSYNEQFF	TGTGCCAGTTCGGGACTAGCGGGTATCGGTTCCTACAATGAGCAGTTCTTC
.	TRBV11-2	many	TRBJ2-7	CASTSWGSSYEQYF	TGTGCCAGCACCTCCTGGGGGAGCTCCTACGAGCAGTACTTC
TRBD2	TRBV6-1	many	TRBJ2-1	CASSELYSGKASANEQFF	TGTGCCAGCAGTGAGTTGTATAGCGGGAAGGCCTCGGCGAATGAGCAGTTCTTC
TRBD2	TRBV10-3	many	TRBJ2-7	CAISDALAGGSYEQYF	TGTGCCATCAGTGATGCTTTAGCGGGGGGCTCCTACGAGCAGTACTTC
.	TRBV7-9	many	TRBJ2-3	CASSPRRDPDTQYF	TGTGCCAGCAGCCCCCGCAGGGACCCAGATACGCAGTATTTT